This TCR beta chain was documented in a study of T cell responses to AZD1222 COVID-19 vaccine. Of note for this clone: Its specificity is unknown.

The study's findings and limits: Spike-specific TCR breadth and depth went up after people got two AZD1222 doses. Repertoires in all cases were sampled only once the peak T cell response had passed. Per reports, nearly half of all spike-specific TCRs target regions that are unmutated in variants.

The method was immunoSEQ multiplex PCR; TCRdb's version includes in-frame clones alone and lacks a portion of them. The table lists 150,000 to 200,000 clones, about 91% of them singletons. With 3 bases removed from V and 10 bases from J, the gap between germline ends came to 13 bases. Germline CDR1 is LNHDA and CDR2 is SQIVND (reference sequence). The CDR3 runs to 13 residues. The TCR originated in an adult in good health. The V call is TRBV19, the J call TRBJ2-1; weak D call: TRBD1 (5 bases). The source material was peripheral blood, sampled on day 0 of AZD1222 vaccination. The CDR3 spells CASSMGLVGEQFF. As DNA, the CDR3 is TGTGCCAGTAGTATGGGGCTAGTTGGGGAGCAGTTCTTC.